This T cell receptor (beta chain) was retrieved from a study of T-cell memory formation after mild COVID-19. Study-wide results and limits: Pre-infection memory already had some responding clones, implying cross-reactive memory joined. CD4+ contracting clones were mainly CM and EM; CD8+ ones, EMRA. Clones shrinking from day 15 to 85 showed even CD4/CD8 mixes; later expanders tilted CD4+.

5'RACE, which relied on constant-segment primers, yielded TCR alpha and TCR beta cDNA libraries carrying sample barcodes and UMIs. One entry per CDR3 protein results from TCRdb running MiXCR on the 5' RACE reads. The sample contains about 560,000 distinct CDR3 sequences, roughly 18% of which appear only once. The CDR3 is 15 amino acids. Trimming took 5 bases from V and 2 from J, leaving 10 bases between them. Of note for this clonotype: Its cognate antigen is unknown.

The sequenced material came from PBMCs or a T cell subset sorted from them (not recorded which). V and J are TRBV12-3 or TRBV12-4 and TRBJ2-6; D may be TRBD1 (6 bases). This sequence was found in an adult woman who had mild COVID-19 (a few samples of this study predate the infection). Cell type and time point are not known. In DNA, the CDR3 is TGTGCCAGCAGTACAAGGGGGACTGGGGCCAACGTCCTGACTTTC. Amino acids: CASSTRGTGANVLTF.